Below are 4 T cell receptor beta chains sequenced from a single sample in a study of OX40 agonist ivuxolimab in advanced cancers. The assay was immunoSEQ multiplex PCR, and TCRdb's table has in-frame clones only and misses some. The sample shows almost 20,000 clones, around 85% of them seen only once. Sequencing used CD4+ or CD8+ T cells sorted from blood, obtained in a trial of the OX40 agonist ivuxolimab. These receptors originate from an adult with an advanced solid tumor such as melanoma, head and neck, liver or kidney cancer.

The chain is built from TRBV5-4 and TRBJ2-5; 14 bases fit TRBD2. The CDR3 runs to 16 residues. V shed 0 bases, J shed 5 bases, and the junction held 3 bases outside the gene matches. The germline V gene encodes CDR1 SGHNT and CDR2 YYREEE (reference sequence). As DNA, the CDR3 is TGTGCCAGCAGCTTGGGACTAGCGGGGGGGGAGGAGACCCAGTACTTC. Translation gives CASSLGLAGGEETQYF. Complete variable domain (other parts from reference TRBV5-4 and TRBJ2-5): ETGVTQSPTHLIKTRGQQVTLRCSSQSGHNTVSWYQQALGQGPQFIFQYYREEENGRGNFPPRFSGLQFPNYSSELNVNALELDDSALYLCASSLGLAGGEETQYFGPGTRLLVL.

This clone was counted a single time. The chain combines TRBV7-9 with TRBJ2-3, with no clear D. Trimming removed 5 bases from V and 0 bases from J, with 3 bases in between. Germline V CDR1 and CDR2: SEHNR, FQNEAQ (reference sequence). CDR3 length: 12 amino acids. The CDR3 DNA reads TGTGCCAGCAGCCCTAGCACAGATACGCAGTATTTT. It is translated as CASSPSTDTQYF.

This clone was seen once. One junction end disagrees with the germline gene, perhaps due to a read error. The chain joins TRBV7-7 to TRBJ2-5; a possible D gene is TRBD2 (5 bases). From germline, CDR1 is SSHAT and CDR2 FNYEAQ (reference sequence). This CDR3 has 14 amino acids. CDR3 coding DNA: TGTGCTAGCAGCTTAGGAGGTGGCCGGGAGACCCAGTACTTC. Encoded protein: CASSLGGGRETQYF.

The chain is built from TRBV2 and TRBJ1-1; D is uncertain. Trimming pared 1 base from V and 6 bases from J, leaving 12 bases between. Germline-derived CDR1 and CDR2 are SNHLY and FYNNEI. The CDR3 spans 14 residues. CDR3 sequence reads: CASSEESELAEAFF. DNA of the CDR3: TGTGCCAGCAGTGAAGAGTCAGAGCTCGCTGAAGCTTTCTTT.